This TCR beta chain was identified in a study of blood T cells in healthy people across ages. It was with a sample-barcoded 5' primer and a J-beta primer mix that a second PCR of about 6 to 12 cycles was run. One entry per CDR3 protein, called by TCRdb with MiXCR from the 5' RACE reads. The sample has some 1.1 million distinct CDR3 sequences, around two fifths seen once; the top ten hold around 12%. V was clipped by 4 bases and J by 1 base; unmatched bases: 3. CDR1 and CDR2 (germline): LGHNA, YSLEER. This CDR3 has 15 amino acids. This clonotype was counted only a few times. What it binds is not known. Samples each yielded at least 5 micrograms of total RNA. The study's findings and limits: Versus aged donors, long-lived donors had higher diversity and more naive CD4+ cells. The diversity estimates, figures obtained from one million T cells, were considered underestimates.

The receptor was isolated from a man aged 18 to 30 in good health. V and J are TRBV4-3 and TRBJ2-5, with 10 positions matching TRBD2. What was sequenced was blood. The CDR3 sequence is CASSPGTSVQETQYF. For the CDR3, the DNA is TGCGCCAGCAGCCCTGGGACTAGCGTCCAAGAGACCCAGTACTTC.